The 22 T cell receptor beta chains presented below share a single source sample, sequenced in a study of blood T cells in healthy people across ages. Then a second PCR, running about 6 to 12 cycles, was carried out with a sample-barcoded 5' primer and a J-beta primer mix. TCRdb independently ran MiXCR on the 5' RACE reads; one entry per CDR3 protein. Among 700,000 or so distinct CDR3 sequences listed, approximately 22% were seen once. The sequenced sample was blood. These receptors originate from a man between 70 and 80 years old in good health.

This clonotype was picked up a small number of times. The chain uses TRBV11-2 and TRBJ2-1, with TRBD2 matching 14 bases. Germline-derived CDR1 and CDR2 are SGHAT and FQNNGV. This CDR3 is built from 14 residues. Losses at the gene ends were 7 bases for V and 7 bases for J; bases not matched to a gene: 3. The CDR3 bases are TGTGCCAGCACCCGGACTAGCGGGAGGAATGAGCAGTTCTTC. This sequence encodes CASTRTSGRNEQFF.

The count of this clonotype is one. The chain joins TRBV25-1 to TRBJ2-2; 7 bases align to TRBD1. CDR3 length: 15 residues. Per the germline V gene, CDR1 is MGHDK and CDR2 is SYGVNS. Unmatched junction bases numbered 8, after V lost 6 bases and J lost 4 bases. In DNA form, the CDR3 reads TGTGCCAGCAGAACCCGGTCAGGGGGCACCGGGGAGCTGTTTTTT. Its protein product is CASRTRSGGTGELFF.

V gene TRBV5-1 combines with J gene TRBJ1-1, with D maybe TRBD1 (6 bases). The V end lost 0 bases, the J end lost 3 bases, and 12 bases lay between the germline ends. Germline V gives CDR1 SGHRS, CDR2 YFSETQ. CDR3 size: 15 residues. The CDR3 sequence is CASSLEVGGDTEAFF. The CDR3 DNA follows: TGCGCCAGCAGCTTGGAGGTCGGGGGCGACACTGAAGCTTTCTTT.

The gene calls are TRBV19 and TRBJ2-4; D gene uncertain. Germline CDR1 and CDR2: LNHDA and SQIVND (reference sequence). V lost 4 bases and J lost 6, with 13 bases in between. CDR3 length equals 14 residues. CDR3 loop: CASSTGPPPNIQYF. Here the CDR3 DNA reads TGTGCCAGTAGTACAGGCCCGCCTCCAAACATTCAGTACTTC.

The rearrangement joins TRBV5-1 to TRBJ1-5, with unresolved D. Germline lookup yields CDR1 SGHRS and CDR2 YFSETQ. V was trimmed by 6 bases and J by 4 bases, leaving 32 bases between them. This CDR3 has 20 amino acids. Here the CDR3 DNA reads TGCGCCAGCACCCGAAGTCGGATCCAGAGACACCCCTTGAGGAATCAGCCCCAGCATTTT. The encoded protein is CASTRSRIQRHPLRNQPQHF.

This clonotype has at least ten counts. This sequence joins TRBV7-8 and TRBJ2-1; tentative D call: TRBD2 (5 bases). V shed 0 bases and J shed 4 bases, with 7 bases lying between them. The germline gives CDR1 SGHVS, CDR2 FQNEAQ. The CDR3 has 14 amino acids. Here the CDR3 DNA reads TGTGCCAGCAGCTTAGCGACGGGATACAATGAGCAGTTCTTC. This encodes CASSLATGYNEQFF.

This clonotype was detected only a few times. The chain is built from TRBV7-9 and TRBJ1-1; a weak D match, TRBD1 (6 bases). The CDR3 runs to 14 residues. CDR1 is SEHNR and CDR2 is FQNEAQ in the germline V gene (reference sequence). Deletions cut 6 bases from V and 4 bases from J, with 15 bases between. CDR3 protein: CASSGDTVATEAFF. In DNA form, the CDR3 reads TGTGCCAGCAGTGGGGACACCGTGGCCACTGAAGCTTTCTTT.

This sequence joins TRBV6-2 or TRBV6-3 and TRBJ2-3; TRBD2 might be the D (5 bases). This CDR3 is 17 amino acids long. V lost 0 bases and J 3 bases, leaving 16 bases between the germline ends. Germline V gives CDR1 MNHEY, CDR2 SVGEGT. CDR3 in amino acids: CASSYSSRRASTDTQYF. In DNA, the CDR3 is TGTGCCAGCAGTTACTCATCTAGGCGGGCCAGTACAGATACGCAGTATTTT.

The gene calls are TRBV20-1 and TRBJ2-2; no clear D. This CDR3 spans 13 amino acids. V was shortened by 5 bases and J by 6 bases, with 13 bases between the two germline ends. Per germline, CDR1 DFQATT and CDR2 SNEGSKA (reference sequence). CDR3 region: CSAFGPKPGELFF. Written as DNA, the CDR3 is TGCAGTGCTTTTGGACCTAAACCCGGGGAGCTGTTTTTT.

This sequence joins TRBV29-1 and TRBJ1-2; tentatively, D is TRBD1 (5 bases). Germline values: CDR1 SQVTM, CDR2 ANQGSEA. V lost 3 bases, J lost 4 bases, and 15 bases lay in between. The CDR3 spans 14 residues. The CDR3 coding sequence is TGCAGCGTTGATGAGGGGACGTGGGTCTATGGCTACACCTTC. It specifies CSVDEGTWVYGYTF.

There are a few counts of this clonotype. The V gene is TRBV20-1, the J gene TRBJ2-2; D might be TRBD1 (5 bases). Germline V gene lookup returns CDR1 DFQATT and CDR2 SNEGSKA (reference sequence). The length of the CDR3 is 16 residues. V shed 6 bases and J shed 5 bases, with 22 bases lying between them. The DNA for the CDR3 is TGCAGTGCCGACCTAGTAGGGGCCGCAGGGACCGGGGAGCTGTTTTTT. It encodes CSADLVGAAGTGELFF.

This sequence joins TRBV27 and TRBJ2-3; 9 nucleotides align to TRBD1. The CDR3 has 15 residues. Germline CDR1 reads MNHEY; CDR2 reads SMNVEV (reference sequence). J lost 1 base, V lost 4 bases, and 3 bases had no gene match. For the CDR3, the DNA is TGTGCCAGCAGTTACAGGGGGCGCGGCACAGATACGCAGTATTTT. Translated, it gives CASSYRGRGTDTQYF.

This clonotype was observed a handful of times. The DNA is omitted, as the CDR3 cannot be located on it reliably, and the CDR3 follows TCRdb's listing. The chain combines TRBV29-1 with TRBJ1-2; TRBD1 was called by the table and not checked on the DNA. Germline V gives CDR1 SQVTM, CDR2 ANQGSEA. The CDR3 length equals 12 residues, ends included. The CDR3 loop reads CSGGTGNYGCTF.

This clonotype was seen only a few times. This chain links TRBV6-2 or TRBV6-3 with TRBJ2-4; TRBD1 agrees at 8 bases. J lost 4 bases, V lost 4 bases, and 12 bases had no gene match. Germline loops: CDR1 MNHEY, CDR2 SVGEGT. This CDR3 comprises 17 residues. DNA for the CDR3: TGTGCCAGCAGTTTAACTGGTTCCGGGACAGGAAAAAACATTCAGTACTTC. Translating it yields CASSLTGSGTGKNIQYF.

To note about this clonotype: One junction end disagrees with the germline gene, perhaps due to a read error. The chain links TRBV12-3 or TRBV12-4 to TRBJ2-3; D is unresolved. The CDR3 length is 14 residues. CDR3 coding DNA: TGTGCCAGCAGGTCGAGAGTGAGAGCAGATACGCAATATTTT. Its translation is CASRSRVRADTQYF.

This clonotype has only a few counts. One end of the junction is discordant with germline, which a read error may explain. The V call is TRBV5-1, the J call TRBJ1-4; unclear D gene. There are 13 residues in the CDR3. CDR1 is SGHRS, CDR2 YFSETQ, per germline. The CDR3 loop reads CASRTADNEKLFF. The CDR3 DNA follows: TGCGCCAGCCGGACGGCAGATAATGAAAAGCTGTTTTTT.

The V and J genes are TRBV15 and TRBJ2-3, with D maybe TRBD2 (5 bases). The V end lost 0 bases, the J end lost 2 bases, and 15 bases lay between the germline ends. This CDR3 is 17 amino acids long. CDR1 is LNHNV, CDR2 YYDKDF, per germline (reference sequence). The CDR3 coding sequence is TGTGCCACCAGCAGAGATCGGGGATCAACTTTCACAGATACGCAGTATTTT. Translating it yields CATSRDRGSTFTDTQYF.

V gene TRBV12-3 or TRBV12-4 combines with J gene TRBJ1-4; 8 nucleotides match TRBD1. The CDR3 sequence is 13 residues long. V shed 6 bases, J shed 7 bases, and the junction held 4 bases outside the gene matches. The CDR3 sequence is CASRRGTGEKLFF. The CDR3 DNA reads as TGTGCCAGCAGGAGAGGGACAGGTGAAAAACTGTTTTTT.

The chain joins TRBV7-3 to TRBJ1-2; D is ambiguous. Germline V gene data show CDR1 as SGHTA and CDR2 as FQGTGA. The V end lost 0 bases, the J end lost 0 bases, and 8 bases lay between the germline ends. There are 15 residues in the CDR3. For the CDR3, the DNA is TGTGCCAGCAGCTTAACCGGCGGAGCTAACTATGGCTACACCTTC. This translates into CASSLTGGANYGYTF.

To note about this clonotype: This may come from a read error, since a much larger clone is one base off. The chain has TRBV12-3 or TRBV12-4 and TRBJ2-3; D ambiguous. Trimming stripped 1 base from V and 6 bases from J, with 11 bases between. CDR3 length: 14 residues. The CDR3 DNA sequence: TGTGCCAGCAGTTTAGACAGTCCCCCCGATACGCAGTATTTT. Protein product: CASSLDSPPDTQYF.

V gene TRBV7-2 combines with J gene TRBJ2-2, with 10 bases matching TRBD1. The CDR3 totals 16 residues. V was pared by 4 bases and J by 3 bases, with 5 bases of the junction left unmatched. The germline CDR1 and CDR2 sequences are SGHTA and FQGNSA. The CDR3 loop is CASSSGQGGYTGELFF. CDR3 nucleotide sequence: TGTGCCAGCAGCTCAGGACAGGGGGGATACACCGGGGAGCTGTTTTTT.

This clonotype came up a few times. The V call is TRBV7-3, the J call TRBJ2-1, with 11 bases aligning to TRBD2. This CDR3 is 15 amino acids long. With V trimmed by 5 bases and J by 6 bases, 6 bases remained unmatched. CDR1 is SGHTA, CDR2 FQGTGA, per germline. CDR3 DNA: TGTGCCAGCAGCCCGACTAGCGGGATTGGCAATGAGCAGTTCTTC. Translating it yields CASSPTSGIGNEQFF.